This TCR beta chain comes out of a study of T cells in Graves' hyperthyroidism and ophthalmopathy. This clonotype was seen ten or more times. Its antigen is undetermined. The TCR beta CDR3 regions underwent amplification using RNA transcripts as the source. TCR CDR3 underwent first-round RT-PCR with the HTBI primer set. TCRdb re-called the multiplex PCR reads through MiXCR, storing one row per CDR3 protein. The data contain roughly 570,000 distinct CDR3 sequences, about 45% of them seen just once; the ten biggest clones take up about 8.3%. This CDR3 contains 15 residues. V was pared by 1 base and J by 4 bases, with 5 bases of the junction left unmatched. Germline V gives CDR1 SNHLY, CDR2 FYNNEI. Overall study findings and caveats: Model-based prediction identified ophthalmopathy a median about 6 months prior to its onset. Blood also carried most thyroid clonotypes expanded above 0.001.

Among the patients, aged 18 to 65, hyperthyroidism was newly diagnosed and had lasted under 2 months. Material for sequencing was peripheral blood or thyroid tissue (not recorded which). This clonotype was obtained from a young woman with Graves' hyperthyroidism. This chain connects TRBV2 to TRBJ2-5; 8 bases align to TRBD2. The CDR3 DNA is TGTGCCAGCAGTGAAGTCCGGGGGGGCGCAGAGACCCAGTACTTC. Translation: CASSEVRGGAETQYF.